Below, one T cell receptor (beta chain) is given with its context. Its specific antigen is unknown. No clone much larger than this one lies a single base away; base qualities are absent. The library was produced with PCR. Reads for this sample came from an Illumina HiSeq 2500. To normalize quantification of the TCRbeta repertoire, the TCR libraries were built with molecular barcoding that relied on unique molecular identifiers. TCRdb reanalyzed the raw reads on its own, using fastp at Q25 for trimming and MiXCR for clone calling, and kept in-frame beta chains. Each record represents a unique CDR3 protein, reported with the most common genes and DNA among its rows. For this sample there are about 500,000 distinct CDR3 sequences; less than 35% appear just once. Of the sample, under 3% falls within the top ten clones. The data were obtained in a study of T-cell reconstitution after alpha-beta-depleted transplantation in children (dated by TCRdb to 2016 to 2018). Broadly, across the study: Using TCR repertoire profiling, the study quantitatively followed how T-cell immune reconstitution unfolded in children after TCRalphabeta/CD19-depleted allogeneic hematopoietic cell transplantation.

Including cysteine and phenylalanine, the CDR3 has 13 amino acids. Kept here is only the CDR3 DNA, which spans 39 bases and is read in frame from base 1. V trim: 5 bases; J trim: 9 bases; unmatched bases: 7. According to the germline V gene (reference sequence), CDR1 reads MNHEY and CDR2 reads SMNVEV. The material sequenced was PBMCs from the stem cell graft donor, taken from the stem cell graft. Recombination linked TRBV27 to TRBJ2-1, with 7 bases in between that match TRBD2. The sequence derives from a human donor who donated a stem cell graft to a child with aplastic anemia. The CDR3 is CASSPRGLVEQFF. The nucleotide sequence is TGTGCCAGCAGTCCTAGAGGACTAGTTGAGCAGTTCTTC.